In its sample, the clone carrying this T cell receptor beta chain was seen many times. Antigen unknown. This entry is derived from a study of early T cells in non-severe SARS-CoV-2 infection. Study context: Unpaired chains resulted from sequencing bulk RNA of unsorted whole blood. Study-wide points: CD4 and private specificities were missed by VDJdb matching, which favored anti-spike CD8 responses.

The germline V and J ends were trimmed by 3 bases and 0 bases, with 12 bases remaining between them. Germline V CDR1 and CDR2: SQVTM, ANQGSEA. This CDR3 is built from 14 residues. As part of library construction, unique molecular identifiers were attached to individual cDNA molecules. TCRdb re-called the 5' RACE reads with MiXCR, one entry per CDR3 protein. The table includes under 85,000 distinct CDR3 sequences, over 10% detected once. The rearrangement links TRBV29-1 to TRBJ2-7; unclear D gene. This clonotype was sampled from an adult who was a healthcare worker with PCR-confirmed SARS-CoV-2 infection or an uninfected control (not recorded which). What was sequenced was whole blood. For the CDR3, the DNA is TGCAGCGTTGAGACGCAGGAAAGCTCCTACGAGCAGTACTTC. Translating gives CSVETQESSYEQYF.